This T cell receptor (beta chain) was profiled in a study of cytomegalovirus exposure and HLA in healthy donors (TCRdb year 2017). Background on the whole study: In an earlier analysis of roughly 590 of the donors, 250 to 350 Gb of sequence data and some 100 million unique TCR beta sequences from 150 million to 200 million T cells were reported. Approximately 300 gigabases of sequencing data and 70 million to 95 million unique TCR sequences made up an early release that covered approximately 620 HLA-typed donors. Of the 350 to 450 genotyped donors, 65% to 90% fell in the genetic ancestry cluster associated with self-reported Caucasian donors. The study was designed to test whether signatures of past pathogen exposure could be identified by cataloging public T cell receptors. Using immunosequencing, the study profiled T cell repertoires from about 650 subjects and related those repertoires to cytomegalovirus serostatus. Along with the roughly 670-subject first cohort, a separate validation cohort of 120 different subjects was used. The study combined high-throughput TCR immunosequencing, statistical association of individual TCRs with disease status, and machine learning to predict cytomegalovirus infection status. A later analysis re-analyzed previously published TCR beta repertoires from roughly 630 donors and added high-resolution HLA genotyping to study TCR occurrence patterns. Rather than drawing on any new phenotypic data, the later analysis identified candidate immune exposures from TCR beta sequences and the way those sequences occurred across donors. To decide whether each TCR beta V gene segment behaved as functional or pseudogenic, an earlier analysis of nearly 600 of the donors relied on high-throughput TCR beta sequencing. Donor age, sex, ethnicity and CMV serostatus were compiled together with the repertoire data. In a later genetic analysis, genome-wide SNP genotypes for about 65% of the roughly 700 donors were used, and that subset was treated as a discovery cohort. Every repertoire in the discovery cohort had been generated on one and the same sequencing platform. Class I and class II HLA loci were covered by the typing at four-digit resolution. Typing coverage varied by locus: roughly 620-640 donors for A, B, C, DRB1 and DQB1; 522 for DQA1; nearly 610 for DPA1; around 490 for DPB1. Several DR-DQ haplotypes were treated as single units for association and clustering because of strong linkage in the cohort. Among about 400 genotyped donors of the cohort, an average of approximately 200,000 unique TCR beta nucleotide sequences was sequenced per donor, of which about 19% were non-productive. Overall study outcomes, separate from this receptor: A later analysis found that TCR association rates varied across HLA loci, with DRB1 alleles showing the most associated TCRs and HLA-C alleles the fewest. Immune exposure information for the cohort was limited to CMV serostatus. Most CMV-associated TCR beta chains appeared to be HLA-restricted in a later analysis, and the HLA associations seemed to be driven largely by CMV exposure. A group of highly shared sequence variants was considered likely to be a technical artifact of the sequencing pipeline. In a later analysis, 16,951 TCR beta sequences were associated with specific HLA alleles at a false discovery rate of 0.05. A further reported finding was that TCR beta sequences accurately predicted the HLA-A and HLA-B alleles for most subjects in the first cohort. According to the authors, the approach could potentially be generalized to other disease states and immunological phenotypes. A later analysis reported that several top co-occurrence clusters appeared linked to parvovirus B19, influenza, CMV and Epstein-Barr virus. Roughly uniform sequencing depth across donors was assumed in presence/absence analyses, although this assumption may not hold. While some public TCRs were present in many individuals, most TCR sequences turned up only very rarely across donors. Broadly in line with IMGT annotations, most TCR beta V segments showed up in productive rearrangements about 87% or about 30% of the time in an earlier analysis of some 590 of the donors. In a later analysis, HLA-associated TCR beta chains showed more clonal expansion and lower generation probabilities than non-associated chains that were equally common. A later genetic analysis associated a missense DCLRE1C variant with V-gene and J-gene trimming of TCR beta chains, and an independent cohort replicated the association. The study listed 150 to 200 TCR beta chains as associated with cytomegalovirus. Because the 87-base-pair reads could not distinguish some IMGT-functional V segments, including TRBV6-2 and TRBV6-3, those segments were excluded. In vitro tests confirmed that a few of the cytomegalovirus-associated TCR beta chains recognize cytomegalovirus antigens. Only TCR beta chains were sequenced in this cohort, and the absence of alpha or paired-chain data limited detectable features. Compared with the approximately 600-donor mean, donors in an Asian-associated ancestry cluster had fewer N-insertions in productive TCRs, according to a later genetic analysis. Because HLA typing was missing for some donors at each locus, association tests included only the typed subset. Linkage disequilibrium might explain the correlated functional status among segregating V segments, but an unknown experimental factor could not be ruled out. The earlier analysis of 587 of the donors excluded roughly 17 rarely observed V segments, including chromosome 9 orphons, because counts were too low. In both the original and validation cohorts, the classifier was reported to diagnose cytomegalovirus status with high specificity and sensitivity. When HLA alleles, especially DR and DQ, strongly co-occurred, attributing TCR associations to individual alleles was difficult.

Via the germline V gene, CDR1 is SNHLY and CDR2 FYNNEI. Reading from cysteine to phenylalanine, the CDR3 counts 13 amino acids. Only the CDR3 part of the read is kept: 39 bases, read in frame from the first base. Trimmed from V: 8 bases; trimmed from J: 5 bases; junction bases lacking a gene match: 8. The cohort was made up of around 720 healthy bone marrow donors. Cohort members were all nominally healthy when sampled, although unrecorded immune exposures were likely present. The donor was CMV seronegative and was included in the group of several hundred seronegative cohort members. Every donor gave a peripheral blood sample, and the peripheral blood mononuclear cells from that sample were used for TCR beta sequencing. The Qiagen DNeasy Blood Extraction Kit was used to extract genomic DNA from the blood cell samples. The receptor library was made with the immunoSEQ multiplex PCR assay. The multiplex PCR relied on a mix of 60 forward primers for TCR Vbeta segments and 13 reverse primers for TCR Jbeta segments. The CDR3 region of rearranged TCR beta genes was amplified from genomic DNA with a multiplex PCR assay. Amplified TCR beta libraries were sequenced as 87-base-pair reads on the Illumina HiSeq System. Under the source paper's analysis protocol: A later analysis tallied 75 million to 85 million unique TCR beta chains across the approximately 670 repertoires, and approximately 11 million of those chains were shared by two or more donors. Raw reads were error-corrected and collapsed into unique sequences by a nearest-neighbor algorithm in which closely related sequences were merged to remove PCR and sequencing errors. Alignment of CDR3 sequences to IMGT reference sequences was used to assign V, D and J gene segments. For a sequence to be retained, at least a six-nucleotide match to both a V gene segment and a J gene segment was required. A rearrangement was called productive if the CDR3 had no stop codons and remained in frame with V and J, and every other rearrangement was called non-productive. CDR3 was defined by IMGT convention, running from the second conserved V-encoded cysteine to the conserved J-encoded phenylalanine. The earlier analysis of about 590 of the donors excluded sequences that lacked an unambiguous match to a single V gene segment. In an earlier analysis of a few hundred of the donors, V segments were called functional above 56.7% productive rearrangements and were called segregating when the between-donor standard deviation exceeded 5%. A statistical classification framework was built for diagnosing cytomegalovirus status from the catalog of TCR beta chain sequences. A later analysis assigned V and J genes by comparing TCR nucleotide sequences with IMGT/GENE-DB human TR gene sequences. Using the TCRdist pipeline, a later analysis assigned CDR3 sequences along with most-parsimonious VDJ recombination scenarios. In a later analysis, every TCR beta chain was defined by the combination of its CDR3 amino acid sequence and its V-gene family, and reads without a unique V-gene family were dropped. As a way to deal with suspected cross-contamination and a sequencing artifact, a later analysis dropped under 600 nucleotide sequences that were highly shared and had low generation probability. In a later analysis, a clonal expansion index was calculated for each public chain from normalized within-repertoire ranks of inferred template counts. A later analysis computed generation probabilities with a VDJ recombination model fitted to out-of-frame rearrangements, and checked the results against IGoR. A later analysis scored TCR-TCR, TCR-HLA and TCR-CMV co-occurrence with hypergeometric tests, applying a repertoire-size bias correction to TCR pairs. In a later analysis, false discovery rates were estimated by permuting HLA or CMV assignments 20 times. In a later analysis, co-occurring TCRs were grouped using DBSCAN, with TCRdist sequence similarity added in when clustering inside HLA-allele-positive subsets. Repertoires with fewer than 30,000 or more than 120,000 public chains were left out of co-occurrence clustering, as were about 5 repertoires with anomalous nucleotide sharing. Held by TCRdb, this immuneACCESS table contains in-frame sequences only and omits some clones. Under half of the omission traces to an unresolved V gene where checked; the cause of the rest is unknown. The DNA was the basis for D and trimming; V, J and clone size are from that table. In this sample the table shows roughly 100,000 clones, 70% to 80% of which occur a single time. Over 3% of the sample is in the top ten clones.

Comment on this clone: Its specific antigen is unknown. No base quality information exists; no much larger clone differs at one position.

The sample taken for sequencing was PBMCs. The rearranged chain carries TRBV2 and TRBJ1-1, and 7 bases in between align with TRBD1. This receptor was obtained from a woman in her thirties or forties in good health and CMV-seronegative. The bases read TGTGCCAGCTCGATACAGGGGCGGACTGAAGCTTTCTTT. Its translation is CASSIQGRTEAFF.